Listed below are T cell receptor beta chains from one sample, sequenced in a study of blood T cell repertoires in COVID-19. Assay: immunoSEQ multiplex PCR; the TCRdb copy retains only in-frame clones and omits some. The repertoire holds 99,000 or so clones, with around 81% as singletons. The specimen sequenced was peripheral blood. These receptors were collected from a man older than 75 with acute or convalescent COVID-19. Both conserved end residues are part of each CDR3. The D gene is left open where the match is weak. The size of a clone is reported for some rows only, either as once, few or many, or as a class for expanded clones.

abundance: few
d_gene: TRBD2
v_gene: TRBV9
j_gene: TRBJ2-1
CDR3nt: TGTGCCAGCAGCCTAGGGACTAGCCGGTTAAGCTCCTACAATGAGCAGTTCTTC
CDR3aa: CASSLGTSRLSSYNEQFF

abundance: NA
d_gene: TRBD1
v_gene: TRBV7-6
j_gene: TRBJ2-3
CDR3nt: TGTGCCAGCAGCTCACAGGGGTATTCGCAGTATTTT
CDR3aa: CASSSQGYSQYF

abundance: NA
d_gene: NA
v_gene: TRBV15
j_gene: TRBJ1-6
CDR3nt: TGTGCCACCAGCAGAGACAGGTTCAATTCACCCCTCCACTTT
CDR3aa: CATSRDRFNSPLHF

abundance: NA
d_gene: TRBD2
v_gene: TRBV30
j_gene: TRBJ2-7
CDR3nt: TGTGCCTGGGCGGGACTACCTCTCGAGCAGTACTTC
CDR3aa: CAWAGLPLEQYF

abundance: NA
d_gene: NA
v_gene: TRBV28
j_gene: TRBJ1-6
CDR3nt: TGTGCCAGCAGTGTCATAAGAGAAAATTCACCCCTCCACTTT
CDR3aa: CASSVIRENSPLHF

abundance: NA
d_gene: TRBD1
v_gene: TRBV7-9
j_gene: TRBJ2-5
CDR3nt: TGTGCCAGCAGCCCAGGACAGGGTCAAGAGACCCAGTACTTC
CDR3aa: CASSPGQGQETQYF

abundance: NA
d_gene: NA
v_gene: TRBV6-5
j_gene: TRBJ2-5
CDR3nt: TGTGCCAGCAGGCGGGGACAGTCCTGGGAGACCCAGTACTTC
CDR3aa: CASRRGQSWETQYF

abundance: NA
d_gene: NA
v_gene: TRBV24-1
j_gene: TRBJ2-1
CDR3nt: TGTGCCACCAGTGACCTTGCTGGAGGTAATGAGCAGTTCTTC
CDR3aa: CATSDLAGGNEQFF

abundance: NA
d_gene: NA
v_gene: TRBV28
j_gene: TRBJ1-1
CDR3nt: TGTGCCAGCGAGGGGAACACTGAAGCTTTCTTT
CDR3aa: CASEGNTEAFF

abundance: NA
d_gene: TRBD2
v_gene: TRBV28
j_gene: TRBJ2-1
CDR3nt: TGTGCCAGCAGTCCAGCGGGACTAGCGGGGTACAATGAGCAGTTCTTC
CDR3aa: CASSPAGLAGYNEQFF

abundance: NA
d_gene: NA
v_gene: TRBV5-1
j_gene: TRBJ1-1
CDR3nt: TGCGCCAGCAGCTTGGAAAGTTACGGGGAAGCTTTCTTT
CDR3aa: CASSLESYGEAFF

abundance: NA
d_gene: TRBD1
v_gene: TRBV3-1/TRBV3-2
j_gene: TRBJ1-2
CDR3nt: TGTGCCAGCAGCCAAGAATGGACAGGGGGCGCGGGCTACACCTTC
CDR3aa: CASSQEWTGGAGYTF

abundance: NA
d_gene: TRBD1
v_gene: TRBV18
j_gene: TRBJ1-2
CDR3nt: TGTGCCAGCTCGCCGACAGGGGATGGAGACTATGGCTACACCTTC
CDR3aa: CASSPTGDGDYGYTF

abundance: few
d_gene: NA
v_gene: TRBV7-9
j_gene: TRBJ1-5
CDR3nt: TGTGCCAGCAGCTTAGGAACGACAGTTAGCAATCAGCCCCAGCATTTT
CDR3aa: CASSLGTTVSNQPQHF

abundance: few
d_gene: TRBD1
v_gene: TRBV28
j_gene: TRBJ2-2
CDR3nt: TGTGCCAGCAGGAAAGACAGGGGGACCGGGGAGCTGTTTTTT
CDR3aa: CASRKDRGTGELFF

abundance: NA
d_gene: TRBD1
v_gene: TRBV13
j_gene: TRBJ2-7
CDR3nt: TGTGCCAGCAGCCCGATTAGGACAGGGAGCTACGAGCAGTACTTC
CDR3aa: CASSPIRTGSYEQYF

abundance: NA
d_gene: NA
v_gene: TRBV6-5
j_gene: TRBJ1-5
CDR3nt: TGTGCCAGCAGTTTTACTCAGGCGGGTCATCAGCCCCAGCATTTT
CDR3aa: CASSFTQAGHQPQHF

abundance: NA
d_gene: NA
v_gene: TRBV6-5
j_gene: TRBJ1-3
CDR3nt: TGTGCCAGCACCACCGGGTTCCCTACCGGCACCATATATTTT
CDR3aa: CASTTGFPTGTIYF